The next 24 T cell receptor beta chains were all read from a single sample in a study of cytomegalovirus exposure and HLA in healthy donors. It was with 60 Vbeta and 13 Jbeta primers that the PCR ran. Here immunoSEQ multiplex PCR was the method, and the copy in TCRdb shows in-frame clones only, minus some. The table records over 200,000 clones, under 70% of them present only once. Sequencing was done on a sample of PBMCs. Receptor source: a man aged 35 to 55 in good health and CMV-seropositive.

The genes are TRBV9 and TRBJ1-2; D is undetermined. V lost 5 bases to trimming and J lost 0 bases, with 8 bases between them. This CDR3 contains 13 residues. CDR1 SGDLS and CDR2 YYNGEE come from the germline V gene. CDR3 nucleotide sequence: TGTGCCAGCAGGAGCGAGCCTAACTATGGCTACACCTTC. Translated: CASRSEPNYGYTF.

CDR3 in amino acids: CAAGGSKPSYF. CDR3 sequence (DNA): TGTGCCGCGGGGGGGTCCAAGCCATCGTACTTC. The chain links TRBV7-8 to TRBJ2-7, with TRBD2 matching 9 bases. The CDR3 spans 11 residues. CDR1 is SGHVS, CDR2 FQNEAQ, per germline. With 11 bases clipped from V and 12 bases from J, the junction kept 11 bases outside the gene matches. The variable domain in full, completed from reference TRBV7-8 and TRBJ2-7, reads GAGVSQSPRYKVAKRGQDVALRCDPISGHVSLFWYQQALGQGPEFLTYFQNEAQLDKSGLPSDRFFAERPEGSVSTLKIQRTQQEDSAVYLCAAGGSKPSYFGPGTRLTVT.

The chain has TRBV11-2 and TRBJ2-1, with 8 nucleotides matching TRBD1. Germline values: CDR1 SGHAT, CDR2 FQNNGV. The V gene end was trimmed by 3 bases and the J gene end by 7 bases; junction bases not matched to a gene: 8. This CDR3 is built from 15 residues. The CDR3 bases are TGTGCCAGCAGCTTCCTCGACAGGGGCGGGAATGAGCAGTTCTTC. It codes for CASSFLDRGGNEQFF.

The rearrangement links TRBV7-2 to TRBJ1-3; 7 bases are a match to TRBD1. The CDR3 totals 15 residues. Germline V gene sequence: CDR1 SGHTA, CDR2 FQGNSA. Trimming cost V 5 bases and J 6 bases; bases outside gene matches: 10. CDR3 bases: TGTGCCAGCAGCCCAGAGGGCAGGGGGGAAAACACCATATATTTT. It yields the protein CASSPEGRGENTIYF.

This clone was seen once. The chain has TRBV6-5 and TRBJ2-3, with D tentatively TRBD2 (6 bases). CDR1 and CDR2 (germline): MNHEY, SVGAGI. V was clipped by 7 bases and J by 6 bases, with 14 bases between them. This CDR3 region has 13 residues. The CDR3 region is CASKGPSVDTQYF. The DNA of the CDR3 is TGTGCCAGCAAGGGGCCTAGCGTTGATACGCAGTATTTT.

The genes are TRBV11-2 and TRBJ2-3; tentatively, D is TRBD2 (6 bases). The CDR3 sequence is 14 residues long. Trimming stripped 8 bases from V and 2 bases from J, with 14 bases between. CDR1 and CDR2 (germline): SGHAT, FQNNGV. The CDR3 DNA sequence: TGTGCCAGCCGTCTGGCGGGGAACACAGATACGCAGTATTTT. It specifies CASRLAGNTDTQYF.

The rearrangement uses TRBV6-5 and TRBJ1-2; tentatively, D is TRBD1 (5 bases). The CDR3 length is 15 residues. Germline values: CDR1 MNHEY, CDR2 SVGAGI. V was cut by 6 bases and J by 4 bases, with 18 bases left in between. The CDR3 nucleotides are TGTGCCAGCAGAGAAACGACAGCGGGGCCCTATGGCTACACCTTC. Amino acids: CASRETTAGPYGYTF.

This chain uses TRBV6-1 with TRBJ2-7, with D possibly TRBD2 on 5 matching bases. Germline V gene lookup returns CDR1 MNHNS and CDR2 SASEGT. V lost 4 bases and J 0 bases, leaving 13 bases between the germline ends. The CDR3 covers 15 residues. Here the CDR3 reads CASSVQDSTSYEQYF. CDR3 nucleotide sequence: TGTGCCAGCAGTGTCCAGGACTCAACCTCCTACGAGCAGTACTTC.

The chain carries TRBV12-5 and TRBJ2-7; the match to TRBD1 covers 7 bases. With V trimmed by 0 bases and J by 2 bases, 7 bases remained unmatched. Per germline, CDR1 LGHNT and CDR2 FRNRAP. The CDR3 sequence is 16 residues long. CDR3 region: CASGLVTSGTAYEQYF. CDR3 nucleotides: TGTGCTAGTGGTTTGGTAACTTCCGGGACAGCCTACGAGCAGTACTTC.

The V and J genes are TRBV18 and TRBJ2-2; D might be TRBD1 (7 bases). The CDR3 sequence is 15 residues long. Trimming took 5 bases from V and 0 from J, leaving 10 bases between them. CDR1 is KGHSH, CDR2 LQKENI, per germline. The CDR3 spells CASSAGQTNTGELFF. In DNA form, the CDR3 reads TGTGCCAGCTCAGCGGGACAGACGAACACCGGGGAGCTGTTTTTT. The whole variable domain, remainder taken from reference TRBV18 and TRBJ2-2, is NAGVMQNPRHLVRRRGQEARLRCSPMKGHSHVYWYRQLPEEGLKFMVYLQKENIIDESGMPKERFSAEFPKEGPSILRIQQVVRGDSAAYFCASSAGQTNTGELFFGEGSRLTVL.

The rearrangement joins TRBV6-6 to TRBJ1-6, with D possibly being TRBD1 (5 bases). The germline V gene encodes CDR1 MNHNY and CDR2 SVGAGI (reference sequence). This CDR3 is 14 amino acids long. V was clipped by 2 bases and J by 9 bases, with 11 bases between them. For the CDR3, the DNA is TGTGCCAGCAGTTACGGGCAGGGCAGTTCACCCCTCCACTTT. The encoded protein is CASSYGQGSSPLHF.

This clone was detected only once. The chain recombines TRBV7-9 with TRBJ2-7, with TRBD2 as a possible D gene (7 bases). In germline, CDR1 is SEHNR, CDR2 FQNEAQ (reference sequence). This CDR3 is built from 16 residues. The V end lost 1 base, the J end lost 0 bases, and 13 bases lay between the germline ends. CDR3 sequence: CASSLGEGGSSYEQYF. The CDR3 DNA sequence: TGTGCCAGCAGCTTAGGCGAGGGGGGGAGCTCCTACGAGCAGTACTTC.

This clone was counted only a few times. The V and J genes are TRBV2 and TRBJ2-7; possibly TRBD2 for D (7 bases). CDR1 and CDR2 from the germline V gene are SNHLY and FYNNEI. CDR3 length equals 14 residues. Deletions cut 7 bases from V and 3 bases from J, with 16 bases between. The CDR3 loop is CASMGAGARYEQYF. CDR3 sequence (DNA): TGTGCCAGCATGGGGGCGGGGGCGCGCTACGAGCAGTACTTC.

The chain recombines TRBV6-4 with TRBJ1-2, with 7 bases aligning to TRBD1. This CDR3 is built from 14 residues. Germline V gives CDR1 MRHNA, CDR2 SNTAGT. V gave up 2 bases and J gave up 5 bases; unmatched junction bases: 5. The CDR3 reads CASSDPDRSYGYTF. DNA of the CDR3: TGTGCCAGCAGTGACCCGGACAGGTCGTATGGCTACACCTTC.

This clone has just a few counts. The chain links TRBV5-4 to TRBJ2-2; no definite D call. V was shortened by 4 bases and J by 1 base, with 8 bases between the two germline ends. The CDR3 is 14 amino acids. The germline gives CDR1 SGHNT, CDR2 YYREEE (reference sequence). Here the CDR3 reads CASSPTVNTGELFF. CDR3 bases: TGTGCCAGCAGCCCTACAGTGAACACCGGGGAGCTGTTTTTT.

A few counts support this clone. V usage is TRBV4-2 and J usage is TRBJ2-2; 12 positions match TRBD2. The CDR3 runs 17 residues. CDR1 is LGHNA, CDR2 YNFKEQ, per germline. Losses at the gene ends were 1 base for V and 5 bases for J; bases not matched to a gene: 5. The CDR3 bases are TGTGCCAGCAGCCAAGGTGGACTAGCGGGGCTAACCGGGGAGCTGTTTTTT. This sequence encodes CASSQGGLAGLTGELFF.

The J gene is TRBJ2-3, the V gene TRBV4-1; D remains unclear. CDR1 and CDR2 (germline): MGHRA, YSYEKL. This CDR3 region has 14 residues. V lost 3 bases to trimming and J lost 2 bases, with 9 bases between them. CDR3 nucleotides: TGCGCCAGCAGCCACACCGGTCTCACAGATACGCAGTATTTT. It is translated as CASSHTGLTDTQYF.

V gene TRBV7-6 combines with J gene TRBJ2-7; D may be TRBD2 (6 bases). V gave up 5 bases and J gave up 6 bases, with 11 bases separating them. The V gene's germline CDR1 is SGHVS and CDR2 FNYEAQ. The CDR3 sequence is 12 residues long. CDR3 region: CASSPGVFEQYF. The CDR3 coding sequence is TGTGCCAGCAGCCCGGGAGTTTTCGAGCAGTACTTC.

This clone has a handful of counts. This chain connects TRBV27 to TRBJ2-2; 9 nucleotides line up with TRBD1. The V and J ends lost 5 bases and 4 bases, in that order; junction bases with no gene match: 8. CDR1 is MNHEY, CDR2 SMNVEV, per germline (reference sequence). The length of the CDR3 is 16 residues. The CDR3 loop is CASSHGQGTGTGELFF. The CDR3 DNA sequence: TGTGCCAGCAGTCATGGACAGGGGACCGGCACCGGGGAGCTGTTTTTT.

In this sample, this clone turned up once. The rearrangement links TRBV5-1 to TRBJ2-5, with 7 positions matching TRBD1. Per germline, CDR1 SGHRS and CDR2 YFSETQ. V was pared by 1 base and J by 2 bases, with 5 bases of the junction left unmatched. The CDR3 has 15 residues. CDR3 in amino acids: CASSLQGQLQETQYF. CDR3 DNA: TGCGCCAGCAGCTTGCAGGGACAGTTACAAGAGACCCAGTACTTC.

The CDR3 DNA is TGCGCCAGCAGTGAGCCTTCCGGTGAGCGGGCCTTCTACGAGCAGTACTTC. The encoded protein is CASSEPSGERAFYEQYF. The gene calls are TRBV10-2 and TRBJ2-7; maybe TRBD2 (6 bases). Trimming cost V 2 bases and J 3 bases, with 20 bases left between them. CDR3 size: 17 residues. CDR1 and CDR2 (germline): WSHSY, SAAADI.

This clone was found a few times. This sequence joins TRBV15 and TRBJ2-1; TRBD2 agrees at 9 bases. Germline-derived CDR1 and CDR2 are LNHNV and YYDKDF (reference sequence). Trimming at V came to 4 bases and at J to 10 bases, leaving 8 bases not matched to a gene. CDR3 length equals 14 residues. The CDR3 reads CATSKAGGLGEQFF. In nucleotides, the CDR3 is TGTGCCACCAGCAAGGCGGGGGGGCTGGGGGAGCAGTTCTTC.

V usage is TRBV4-2 and J usage is TRBJ2-6; 8 positions match TRBD1. In germline, CDR1 is LGHNA, CDR2 YNFKEQ. Trimming took 1 base from V and 1 from J; bases not matched to a gene: 12. The CDR3 is 20 residues long. CDR3 sequence (DNA): TGTGCCAGCAGCCAAGTCCTAGGACAGGGCCGACGATCTGGGGCCAACGTCCTGACTTTC. It encodes CASSQVLGQGRRSGANVLTF.

The CDR3 region is CASGGVGYNSPLHF. The CDR3, as DNA: TGTGCCAGCGGGGGGGTGGGGTATAATTCACCCCTCCACTTT. The chain couples TRBV27 to TRBJ1-6; D may be TRBD1 (5 bases). V lost 8 bases, J lost 4 bases, and 12 bases lay in between. CDR3 length equals 14 residues. Germline assignment: CDR1 MNHEY and CDR2 SMNVEV (reference sequence).